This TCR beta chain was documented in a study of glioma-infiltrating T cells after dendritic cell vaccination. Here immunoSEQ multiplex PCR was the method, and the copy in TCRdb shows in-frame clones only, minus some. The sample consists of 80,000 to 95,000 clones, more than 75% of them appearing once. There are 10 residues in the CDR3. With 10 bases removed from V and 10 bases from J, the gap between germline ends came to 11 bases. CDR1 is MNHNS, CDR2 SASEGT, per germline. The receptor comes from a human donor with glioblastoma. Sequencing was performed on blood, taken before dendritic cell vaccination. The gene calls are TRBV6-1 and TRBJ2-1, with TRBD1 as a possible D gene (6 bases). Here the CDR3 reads CANTRGEQFF. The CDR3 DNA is TGTGCCAACACAAGGGGGGAGCAGTTCTTC.